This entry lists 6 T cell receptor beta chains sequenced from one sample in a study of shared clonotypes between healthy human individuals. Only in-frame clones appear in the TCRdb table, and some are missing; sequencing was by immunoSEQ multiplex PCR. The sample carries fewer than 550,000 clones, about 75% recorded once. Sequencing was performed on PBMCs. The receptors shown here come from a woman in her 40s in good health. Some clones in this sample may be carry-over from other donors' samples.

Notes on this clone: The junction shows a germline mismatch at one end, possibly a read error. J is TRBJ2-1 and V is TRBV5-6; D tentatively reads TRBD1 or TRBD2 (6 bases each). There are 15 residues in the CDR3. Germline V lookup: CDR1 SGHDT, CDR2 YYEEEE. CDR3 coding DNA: TGTGCCAGCAGCTTGAGGGGGGACTCCTGCAATGAGCAGTTCTTC. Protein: CASSLRGDSCNEQFF.

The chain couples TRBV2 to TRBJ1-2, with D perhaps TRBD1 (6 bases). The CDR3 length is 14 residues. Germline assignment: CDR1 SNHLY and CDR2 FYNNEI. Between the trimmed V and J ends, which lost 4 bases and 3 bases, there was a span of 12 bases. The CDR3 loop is CASSVRGHYYGYTF. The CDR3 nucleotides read TGTGCCAGCAGTGTCCGGGGACATTACTATGGCTACACCTTC. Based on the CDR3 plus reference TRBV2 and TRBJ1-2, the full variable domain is EPEVTQTPSHQVTQMGQEVILRCVPISNHLYFYWYRQILGQKVEFLVSFYNNEISEKSEIFDDQFSVERPDGSNFTLKIRSTKLEDSAMYFCASSVRGHYYGYTFGSGTRLTVV.

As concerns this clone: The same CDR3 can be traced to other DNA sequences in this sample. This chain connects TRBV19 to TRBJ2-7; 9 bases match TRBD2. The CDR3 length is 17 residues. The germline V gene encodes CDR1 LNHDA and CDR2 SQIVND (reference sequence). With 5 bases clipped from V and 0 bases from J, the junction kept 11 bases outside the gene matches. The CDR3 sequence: CASSPRRGLARSYEQYF. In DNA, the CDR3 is TGTGCCAGTAGTCCCCGGCGGGGACTAGCTCGCTCCTACGAGCAGTACTTC.

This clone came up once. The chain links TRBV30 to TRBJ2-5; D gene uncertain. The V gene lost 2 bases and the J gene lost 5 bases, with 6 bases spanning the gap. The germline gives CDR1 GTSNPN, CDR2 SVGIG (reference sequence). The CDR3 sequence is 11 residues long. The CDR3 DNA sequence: TGTGCCTGGAGTTGGTCGGAGACCCAGTACTTC. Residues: CAWSWSETQYF.

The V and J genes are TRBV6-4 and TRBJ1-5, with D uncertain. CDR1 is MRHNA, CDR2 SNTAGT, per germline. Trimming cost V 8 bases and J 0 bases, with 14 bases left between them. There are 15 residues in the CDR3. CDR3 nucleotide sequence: TGTGCCAGCCCGACCCAAGGTAATAGCAATCAGCCCCAGCATTTT. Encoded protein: CASPTQGNSNQPQHF.

CDR3 loop: CASSDRGIPYEQYF. DNA of the CDR3: TGTGCCAGCAGCGACAGGGGGATACCCTACGAGCAGTACTTC. The chain carries TRBV14 and TRBJ2-7; 9 bases map to TRBD1. The CDR3 covers 14 residues. V lost 5 bases and J lost 2; bases outside the gene matches: 4. From germline, CDR1 is SGHDN and CDR2 FVKESK.